This T cell receptor beta chain is from a study of response to subunit inactivated influenza vaccine. Broader study findings: Few new T cells, the authors suggested, are recruited by each seasonal influenza vaccination.

TCRdb reanalysed the RT-PCR reads using MiXCR and keeps one entry per CDR3 protein. Of hundreds of thousands of distinct CDR3 sequences listed, approximately 13% are singletons. A remark on this clonotype: Its antigen remains unidentified.

Germline CDR1 and CDR2: LGHNA and YSLEER. V gave up 3 bases and J gave up 2 bases, with 5 bases separating them. The CDR3 length is 14 residues. The sequencing here drew on PBMCs from blood, taken about 6 weeks after vaccination. The TCR sequence derives from a man over 45 who received an inactivated influenza vaccine. The rearrangement links TRBV4-3 to TRBJ2-6; D remains unclear. The CDR3 DNA follows: TGCGCCAGCAGCCATTACCCTGGGGCCAACGTCCTGACTTTC. Protein product: CASSHYPGANVLTF.